What follows describes a single T cell receptor beta chain. Its target is unknown. Tumor tissue was taken before any definitive surgery or chemotherapy was given. Germline CDR1 reads LGHNA; CDR2 reads YNFKEQ. Trimming pared 0 bases from V and 7 bases from J, leaving 19 bases between. This CDR3 spans 16 amino acids. The entry originates in a study of high-grade serous ovarian cancer treatment subgroups. Turning to the study itself: Samples averaged around 13,000 reads and some 7,500 unique TCR beta rearrangements.

Repertoires were generated with immunoSEQ multiplex PCR, while TCRdb's copy carries only in-frame clones and drops some. The sample shows about 11,000 clones, under 85% of them seen only once. General study results and limits: TCR relatedness rose with neoantigen level and trended with mutation load. Tumors within one patient showed repertoire similarity of about 0.11 to 0.79.

This rearrangement joins TRBV4-2 to TRBJ2-7, with D unclear. The clonotype originates from a human donor with high-grade serous ovarian cancer. Material: tumor tissue. CDR3 residues: CASSQEVAGRTSEQYF. Written as DNA, the CDR3 is TGTGCCAGCAGCCAAGAAGTCGCAGGAAGGACCTCGGAGCAGTACTTC.